The present entry profiles one T cell receptor beta chain with its context. The source of the sample is a study of cytomegalovirus exposure and HLA in healthy donors. At the level of the study: From donors who were HLA-typed, an early data release held 65 million to 85 million unique TCRs.

The V gene lost 4 bases and the J gene lost 4 bases, with 8 bases spanning the gap. This CDR3 is 11 amino acids long. CDR1 and CDR2 (germline): DFQATT, SNEGSKA (reference sequence). In the PCR, 60 Vbeta and 13 Jbeta primers were used. The data were produced by immunoSEQ multiplex PCR, yet TCRdb's version contains in-frame clones alone and is incomplete. The sample has 130,000 to 150,000 clones; around 79% are singletons. The V call is TRBV20-1, the J call TRBJ2-7, with D uncertain. The sequencing sample was made of PBMCs. This TCR was recovered from a man aged 35 to 55 in good health and CMV-seropositive. The CDR3 region has the DNA TGCAGTGCTACGACTTCGTACGAGCAGTACTTC. It specifies CSATTSYEQYF.